Following are 15 T cell receptor beta chains from one sample sequenced in a study of blood T cell repertoires in COVID-19. Only in-frame clones appear in the TCRdb table, and some are missing; sequencing was by immunoSEQ multiplex PCR. The sample yields hundreds of thousands of clones, roughly nine tenths seen once. Sequenced: PBMCs or T cells enriched from blood (not recorded which). The receptors originated from a man younger than 35 who had recovered from COVID-19.

The chain uses TRBV4-3 and TRBJ2-5; a possible D gene is TRBD1 (6 bases). Deletions cut 3 bases from V and 2 bases from J, with 16 bases between. The CDR3 runs 16 residues. Germline values: CDR1 LGHNA, CDR2 YSLEER. CDR3 residues: CASSQNPRTAQETQYF. The DNA for the CDR3 is TGCGCCAGCAGCCAGAACCCCCGGACAGCTCAAGAGACCCAGTACTTC.

The chain has TRBV10-1 and TRBJ1-1; D gene ambiguous. V was pared by 8 bases and J by 1 base, with 11 bases between. From germline, CDR1 is WNHNN and CDR2 SYGVQD (reference sequence). The CDR3 runs 13 residues. The chain's CDR3 is CASREAGNTEAFF. The CDR3 region has the DNA TGCGCCAGCCGAGAGGCCGGGAACACTGAAGCTTTCTTT.

The chain is built from TRBV28 and TRBJ2-6; a weak D match, TRBD2 (6 bases). The V gene lost 3 bases and the J gene lost 4 bases, with 13 bases spanning the gap. The CDR3 contains 16 residues. Germline-derived CDR1 and CDR2 are MDHEN and SYDVKM. CDR3 coding DNA: TGTGCCAGCAGTTTGGAGGGCCTAGGGGGGGCCAACGTCCTGACTTTC. This codes for CASSLEGLGGANVLTF.

The chain has TRBV4-3 and TRBJ2-7; the match to TRBD2 covers 9 bases. This CDR3 has 15 residues. J gave up 2 bases and V 4 bases, and 6 bases lay outside the gene matches. Germline CDR1 is LGHNA and CDR2 is YSLEER. This chain's CDR3 is CASSPIAGVTYEQYF. The DNA for the CDR3 is TGCGCCAGCAGCCCAATAGCGGGAGTGACCTACGAGCAGTACTTC.

The chain joins TRBV28 to TRBJ2-3; TRBD2 is a possible D gene (6 bases). With 4 bases removed from V and 3 bases from J, the gap between germline ends came to 11 bases. Germline CDR1 and CDR2: MDHEN and SYDVKM. The CDR3 consists of 14 residues. The CDR3 DNA sequence: TGTGCCAGCAGTTCCGGAGGGCCGACAGATACGCAGTATTTT. Amino acid sequence: CASSSGGPTDTQYF.

This rearrangement joins TRBV5-1 to TRBJ1-2; weak D call: TRBD1 (6 bases). The CDR3 runs 13 residues. Germline CDR1 is SGHRS and CDR2 is YFSETQ. V was trimmed by 4 bases and J by 8 bases, leaving 15 bases between them. CDR3 in amino acids: CASSPFQGKGYTF. In DNA, the CDR3 is TGCGCCAGCAGCCCATTCCAGGGGAAGGGCTACACCTTC.

The J gene is TRBJ1-2, the V gene TRBV10-3; 9 nucleotides align to TRBD1. With V trimmed by 6 bases and J by 8 bases, 10 bases remained unmatched. CDR1 and CDR2 from the germline V gene are ENHRY and SYGVKD. The CDR3 has 14 residues. The CDR3 sequence: CAISPGTGTQGYTF. The CDR3 region has the DNA TGTGCCATCAGCCCAGGGACAGGGACCCAAGGCTACACCTTC.

The rearrangement joins TRBV5-4 to TRBJ2-3, with 7 bases matching TRBD2. Germline CDR1 and CDR2: SGHNT and YYREEE (reference sequence). The V gene end was trimmed by 3 bases and the J gene end by 3 bases; junction bases not matched to a gene: 13. The CDR3 contains 17 residues. The CDR3 sequence is CASSSPSSSGRTDTQYF. Written as DNA, the CDR3 is TGTGCCAGCAGCTCGCCGTCCTCTAGCGGCCGAACAGATACGCAGTATTTT.

The chain employs TRBV9 and TRBJ1-3; 8 bases map to TRBD1. After removal of 8 bases from V and 0 bases from J, the junction contained 28 bases not matched to a gene. Germline CDR1 and CDR2: SGDLS and YYNGEE. The CDR3 sequence is 22 residues long. CDR3 sequence reads: CARPCGQGGTPFSESSGNTIYF. The CDR3 DNA is TGTGCCAGGCCATGTGGACAGGGTGGTACTCCCTTTTCCGAAAGCTCTGGAAACACCATATATTTT.

This chain joins TRBV18 and TRBJ2-1, with a possible D match to TRBD2 (6 bases). Germline V lookup: CDR1 KGHSH, CDR2 LQKENI. Trimming cost V 2 bases and J 5 bases, with 16 bases left between them. The CDR3 spans 16 residues. The CDR3 nucleotides are TGTGCCAGCTCACCAATGGAGGGAATAGGGAACAATGAGCAGTTCTTC. Protein product: CASSPMEGIGNNEQFF. Variable domain in full (rest from reference TRBV18 and TRBJ2-1): NAGVMQNPRHLVRRRGQEARLRCSPMKGHSHVYWYRQLPEEGLKFMVYLQKENIIDESGMPKERFSAEFPKEGPSILRIQQVVRGDSAAYFCASSPMEGIGNNEQFFGPGTRLTVL.

J is TRBJ2-1 and V is TRBV5-5, with D tentatively TRBD2 (5 bases). This CDR3 comprises 16 residues. CDR1 and CDR2 (germline): SGHKS, YYEKEE (reference sequence). V was pared by 0 bases and J by 4 bases, with 14 bases between. The DNA of the CDR3 is TGTGCCAGCAGCTTGGCCGTTAGCGCCGGTTACAATGAGCAGTTCTTC. It translates to CASSLAVSAGYNEQFF.

This clone was seen once. This chain joins TRBV6-2 or TRBV6-3 and TRBJ2-1; the D gene is possibly TRBD1 (6 bases). Germline CDR1 reads MNHEY; CDR2 reads SVGEGT. CDR3 length: 15 residues. V dropped 0 bases and J dropped 7 bases, with 13 bases sitting between them. CDR3 DNA: TGTGCCAGCAGTTACTCGATCAGGGGTGTTAATGAGCAGTTCTTC. Amino acids: CASSYSIRGVNEQFF.

The rearrangement links TRBV7-3 to TRBJ1-5; D gene ambiguous. The CDR3 extends over 14 amino acids. Trimming removed 0 bases from V and 11 bases from J, with 14 bases in between. In germline, CDR1 is SGHTA, CDR2 FQGTGA. The CDR3 DNA reads as TGTGCCAGCAGCTTAACGTTAGGAGGGTGGTCCCAGCATTTT. It codes for CASSLTLGGWSQHF.

J is TRBJ2-3 and V is TRBV5-1; 9 bases are a match to TRBD2. V shed 5 bases and J 4 bases; nucleotides not matched to a gene: 8. Germline-derived CDR1 and CDR2 are SGHRS and YFSETQ. The CDR3 has 15 amino acids. CDR3 amino acids: CASRNGTSSADTQYF. The DNA of the CDR3 is TGCGCCAGCAGAAATGGGACTAGCTCAGCAGATACGCAGTATTTT.

The chain is built from TRBV18 and TRBJ1-2; possible D gene TRBD1, 5 bases. The germline V gene encodes CDR1 KGHSH and CDR2 LQKENI. With 2 bases removed from V and 4 bases from J, the gap between germline ends came to 8 bases. The CDR3 is made up of 13 amino acids. The CDR3 DNA reads as TGTGCCAGCTCACCAGGGGCCACCTATGGCTACACCTTC. It is translated as CASSPGATYGYTF.